Sequencing of this T cell receptor (beta chain) was carried out in a study of T cells in localized non-small cell lung cancer. Points from the study as a whole: Median detection of top 100 tumor clones in adjacent lung was 57 clones. Increased T cell density in blood showed an association with longer overall survival. Clonality peaked in uninvolved adjacent lung rather than tumor. Multi-region tumor sequencing was not done, so intratumor heterogeneity could not be excluded.

The germline V gene has CDR1 LNHDA and CDR2 SQIVND (reference sequence). The CDR3 extends over 11 amino acids. TCRdb's copy holds only in-frame clones and misses some; the assay was immunoSEQ multiplex PCR. The data contain some 22,000 clones, about 81% of them singletons. For this clone: Its specificity is not known.

Sequencing was performed on peripheral blood, taken before any cancer treatment. This receptor was obtained from a man aged 35-69 years with stage I lung adenocarcinoma. The chain joins TRBV19 to TRBJ2-2, with D possibly matching TRBD2 (6 bases). CDR3 protein: CASGEYGELFF. The DNA for the CDR3 is TGTGCGTCGGGAGAATACGGGGAGCTGTTTTTT.